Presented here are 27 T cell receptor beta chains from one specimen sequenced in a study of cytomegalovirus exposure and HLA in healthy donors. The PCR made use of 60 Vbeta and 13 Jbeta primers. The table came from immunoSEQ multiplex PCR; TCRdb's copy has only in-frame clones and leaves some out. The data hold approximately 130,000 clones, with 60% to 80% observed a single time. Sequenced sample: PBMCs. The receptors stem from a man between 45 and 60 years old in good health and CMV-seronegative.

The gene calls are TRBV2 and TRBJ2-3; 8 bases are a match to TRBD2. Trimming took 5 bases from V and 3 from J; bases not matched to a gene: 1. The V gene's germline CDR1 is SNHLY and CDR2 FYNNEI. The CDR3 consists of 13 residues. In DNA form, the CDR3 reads TGTGCCAGCAGTTCGGGAGGGACAGATACGCAGTATTTT. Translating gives CASSSGGTDTQYF. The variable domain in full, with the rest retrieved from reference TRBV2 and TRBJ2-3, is EPEVTQTPSHQVTQMGQEVILRCVPISNHLYFYWYRQILGQKVEFLVSFYNNEISEKSEIFDDQFSVERPDGSNFTLKIRSTKLEDSAMYFCASSSGGTDTQYFGPGTRLTVL.

CDR3 sequence: CASSPGGVKETQYF. In DNA, the CDR3 is TGTGCCAGCAGCCCCGGCGGGGTTAAAGAGACCCAGTACTTC. The rearrangement uses TRBV27 and TRBJ2-5, with D tentatively TRBD2 (6 bases). Germline lookup yields CDR1 MNHEY and CDR2 SMNVEV (reference sequence). V lost 6 bases and J 3 bases, leaving 14 bases between the germline ends. The CDR3 is made up of 14 amino acids.

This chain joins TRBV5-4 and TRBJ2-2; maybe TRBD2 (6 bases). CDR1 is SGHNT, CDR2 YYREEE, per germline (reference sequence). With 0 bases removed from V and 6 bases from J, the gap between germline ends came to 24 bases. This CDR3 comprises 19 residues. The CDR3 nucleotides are TGTGCCAGCAGCTTGGGGGTAGCTCAAGCATTGGAGGGCGCCGGGGAGCTGTTTTTT. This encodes CASSLGVAQALEGAGELFF.

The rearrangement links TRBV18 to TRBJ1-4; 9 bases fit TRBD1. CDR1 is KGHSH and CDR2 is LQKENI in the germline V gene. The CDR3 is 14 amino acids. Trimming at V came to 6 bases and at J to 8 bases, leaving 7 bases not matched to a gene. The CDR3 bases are TGTGCCAGCTCGTCCGGGACAGGGTTAGAAAAACTGTTTTTT. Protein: CASSSGTGLEKLFF. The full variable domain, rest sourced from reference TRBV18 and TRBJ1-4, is NAGVMQNPRHLVRRRGQEARLRCSPMKGHSHVYWYRQLPEEGLKFMVYLQKENIIDESGMPKERFSAEFPKEGPSILRIQQVVRGDSAAYFCASSSGTGLEKLFFGSGTQLSVL.

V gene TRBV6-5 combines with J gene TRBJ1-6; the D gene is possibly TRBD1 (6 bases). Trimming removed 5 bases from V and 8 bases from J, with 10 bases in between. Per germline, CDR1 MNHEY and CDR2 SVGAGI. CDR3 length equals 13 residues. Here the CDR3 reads CASSTGWDSPLHF. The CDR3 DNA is TGTGCCAGCAGTACAGGGTGGGATTCACCCCTCCACTTT.

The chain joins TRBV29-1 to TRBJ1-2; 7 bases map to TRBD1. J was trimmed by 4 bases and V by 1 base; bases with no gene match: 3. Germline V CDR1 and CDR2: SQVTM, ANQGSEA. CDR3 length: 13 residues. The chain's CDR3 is CSVEVRDSYGYTF. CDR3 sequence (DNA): TGCAGCGTTGAAGTCCGGGACAGCTATGGCTACACCTTC.

CDR3 region: CASTPDRGNQPQHF. The CDR3 DNA follows: TGTGCCAGTACCCCCGACAGGGGGAATCAGCCCCAGCATTTT. The genes are TRBV19 and TRBJ1-5; 9 positions match TRBD1. The CDR3 has 14 residues. Germline V lookup: CDR1 LNHDA, CDR2 SQIVND (reference sequence). With V trimmed by 7 bases and J by 4 bases, 5 bases remained unmatched.

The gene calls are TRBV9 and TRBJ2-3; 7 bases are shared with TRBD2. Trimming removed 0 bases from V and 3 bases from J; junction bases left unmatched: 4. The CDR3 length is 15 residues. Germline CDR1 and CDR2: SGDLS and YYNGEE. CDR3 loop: CASSVGWRETDTQYF. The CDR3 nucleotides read TGTGCCAGCAGCGTAGGATGGCGGGAGACAGATACGCAGTATTTT.

The CDR3 region has the DNA TGTGCCAGCATCAGCGGGGGCTCCTACGAGCAGTACTTC. Encoded protein: CASISGGSYEQYF. The chain is built from TRBV28 and TRBJ2-7; 8 positions agree with TRBD2. After removal of 7 bases from V and 0 bases from J, the junction contained 2 bases not matched to a gene. Germline V gene data show CDR1 as MDHEN and CDR2 as SYDVKM. The CDR3 has 13 residues.

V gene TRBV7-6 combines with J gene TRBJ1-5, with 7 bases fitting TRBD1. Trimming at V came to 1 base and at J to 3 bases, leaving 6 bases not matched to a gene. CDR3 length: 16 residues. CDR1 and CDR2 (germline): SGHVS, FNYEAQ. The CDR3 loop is CASSLGPDRDNQPQHF. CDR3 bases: TGTGCCAGCAGCTTAGGACCTGACAGGGACAATCAGCCCCAGCATTTT.

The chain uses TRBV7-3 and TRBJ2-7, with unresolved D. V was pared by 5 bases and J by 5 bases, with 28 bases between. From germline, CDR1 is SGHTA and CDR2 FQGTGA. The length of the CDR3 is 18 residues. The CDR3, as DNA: TGTGCCAGCAGCCCTTATCAATTAGCCCCAAGTCTTAGGAACGAGCAGTACTTC. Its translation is CASSPYQLAPSLRNEQYF.

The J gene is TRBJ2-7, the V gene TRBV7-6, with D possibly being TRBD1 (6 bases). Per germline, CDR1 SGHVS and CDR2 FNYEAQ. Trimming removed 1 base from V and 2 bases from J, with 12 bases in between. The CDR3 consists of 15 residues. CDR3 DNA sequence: TGTGCCAGCAGCTTAGGCTTCACAGGGACCTACGAGCAGTACTTC. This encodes CASSLGFTGTYEQYF.

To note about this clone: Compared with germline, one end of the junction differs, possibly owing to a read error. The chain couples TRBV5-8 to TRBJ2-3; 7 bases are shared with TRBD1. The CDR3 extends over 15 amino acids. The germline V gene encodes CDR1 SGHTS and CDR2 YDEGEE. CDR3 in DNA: TGTGCCAGCAGCTTTGGGCTGACCGGGACAGATAAGCAGTATTTT. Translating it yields CASSFGLTGTDKQYF.

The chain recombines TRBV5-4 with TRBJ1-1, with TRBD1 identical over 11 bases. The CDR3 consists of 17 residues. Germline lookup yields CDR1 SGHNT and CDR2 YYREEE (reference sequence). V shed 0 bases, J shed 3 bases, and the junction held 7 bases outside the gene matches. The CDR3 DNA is TGTGCCAGCAGCTTGGGGACAGGGGGCGGCGGGCACACTGAAGCTTTCTTT. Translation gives CASSLGTGGGGHTEAFF. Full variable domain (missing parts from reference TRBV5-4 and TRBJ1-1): ETGVTQSPTHLIKTRGQQVTLRCSSQSGHNTVSWYQQALGQGPQFIFQYYREEENGRGNFPPRFSGLQFPNYSSELNVNALELDDSALYLCASSLGTGGGGHTEAFFGQGTRLTVV.

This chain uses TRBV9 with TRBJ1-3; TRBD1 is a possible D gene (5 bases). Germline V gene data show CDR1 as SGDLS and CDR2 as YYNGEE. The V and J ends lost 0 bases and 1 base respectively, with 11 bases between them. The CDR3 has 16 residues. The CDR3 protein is CASSVGGGMSGNTIYF. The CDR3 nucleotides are TGTGCCAGCAGCGTAGGCGGGGGAATGTCTGGAAACACCATATATTTT.

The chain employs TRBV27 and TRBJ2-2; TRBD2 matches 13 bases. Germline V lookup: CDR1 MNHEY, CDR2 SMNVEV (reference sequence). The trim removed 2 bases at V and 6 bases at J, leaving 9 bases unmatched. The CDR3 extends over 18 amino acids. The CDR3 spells CASSLGSGLAGEPGELFF. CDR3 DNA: TGTGCCAGCAGTTTAGGGTCCGGACTAGCGGGAGAGCCCGGGGAGCTGTTTTTT.

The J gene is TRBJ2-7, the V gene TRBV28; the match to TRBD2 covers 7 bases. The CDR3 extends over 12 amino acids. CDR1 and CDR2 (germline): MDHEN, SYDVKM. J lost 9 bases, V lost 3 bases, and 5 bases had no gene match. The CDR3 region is CASSFSIAGQYF. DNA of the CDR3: TGTGCCAGCAGTTTCAGCATAGCGGGGCAGTACTTC.

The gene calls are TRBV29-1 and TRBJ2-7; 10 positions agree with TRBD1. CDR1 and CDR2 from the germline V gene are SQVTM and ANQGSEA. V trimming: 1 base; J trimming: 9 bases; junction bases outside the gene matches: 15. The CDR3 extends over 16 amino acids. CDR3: CSVEGLGTGEPRGQYF. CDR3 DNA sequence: TGCAGCGTTGAAGGGTTAGGGACAGGGGAGCCTAGGGGGCAGTACTTC.

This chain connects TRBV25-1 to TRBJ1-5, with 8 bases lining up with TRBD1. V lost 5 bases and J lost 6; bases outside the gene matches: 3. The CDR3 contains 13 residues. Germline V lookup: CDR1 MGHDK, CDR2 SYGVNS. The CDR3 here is CASSYRGSQPQHF. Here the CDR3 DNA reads TGTGCCAGCAGTTACAGGGGGAGTCAGCCCCAGCATTTT.

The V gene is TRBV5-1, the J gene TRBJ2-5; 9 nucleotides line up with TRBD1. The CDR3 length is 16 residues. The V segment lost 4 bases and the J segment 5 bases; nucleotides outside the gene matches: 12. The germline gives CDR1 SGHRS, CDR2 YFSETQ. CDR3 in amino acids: CASSLGTGTLRETQYF. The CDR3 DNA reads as TGCGCCAGCAGCCTGGGGACAGGGACCCTTCGGGAGACCCAGTACTTC.

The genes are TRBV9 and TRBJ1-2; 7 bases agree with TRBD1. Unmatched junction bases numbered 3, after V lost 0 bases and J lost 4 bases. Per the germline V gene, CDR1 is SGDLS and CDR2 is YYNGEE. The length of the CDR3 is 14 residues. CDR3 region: CASSVGTGPYGYTF. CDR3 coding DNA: TGTGCCAGCAGCGTAGGGACAGGTCCCTATGGCTACACCTTC.

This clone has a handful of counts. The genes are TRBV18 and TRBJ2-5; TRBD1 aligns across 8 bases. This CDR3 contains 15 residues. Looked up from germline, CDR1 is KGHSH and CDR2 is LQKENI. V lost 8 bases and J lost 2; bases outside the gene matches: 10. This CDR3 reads CASGEQGGNQETQYF. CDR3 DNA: TGTGCCAGCGGAGAACAGGGGGGAAATCAAGAGACCCAGTACTTC.

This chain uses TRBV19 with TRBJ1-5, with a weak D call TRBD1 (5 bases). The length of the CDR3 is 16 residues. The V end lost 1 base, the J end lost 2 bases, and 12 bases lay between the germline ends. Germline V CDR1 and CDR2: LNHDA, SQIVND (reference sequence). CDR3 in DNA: TGTGCCAGTAGTATAGCCCAGGGTCTCGGCAATCAGCCCCAGCATTTT. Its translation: CASSIAQGLGNQPQHF.

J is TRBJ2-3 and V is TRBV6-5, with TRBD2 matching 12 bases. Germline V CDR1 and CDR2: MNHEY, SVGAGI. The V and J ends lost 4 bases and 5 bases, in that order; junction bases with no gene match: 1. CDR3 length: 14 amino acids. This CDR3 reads CASSSTSGRDTQYF. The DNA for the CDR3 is TGTGCCAGCAGTTCGACTAGCGGGAGAGATACGCAGTATTTT.

Written as DNA, the CDR3 is TGTGCCAGCAGCCCCCCTACAGCGAACACTGAAGCTTTCTTT. Translating gives CASSPPTANTEAFF. The V gene is TRBV11-2, the J gene TRBJ1-1; D call uncertain. Trimming took off 5 bases at V and 1 base at J, with 11 bases between the two ends. CDR1 is SGHAT, CDR2 FQNNGV, per germline. The CDR3 is 14 amino acids.

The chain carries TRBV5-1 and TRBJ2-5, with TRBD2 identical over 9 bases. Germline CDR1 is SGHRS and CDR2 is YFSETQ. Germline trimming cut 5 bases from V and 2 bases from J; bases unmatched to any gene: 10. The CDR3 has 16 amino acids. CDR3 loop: CASRGASGTIQETQYF. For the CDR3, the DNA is TGCGCCAGCAGAGGGGCTAGCGGGACAATACAAGAGACCCAGTACTTC.

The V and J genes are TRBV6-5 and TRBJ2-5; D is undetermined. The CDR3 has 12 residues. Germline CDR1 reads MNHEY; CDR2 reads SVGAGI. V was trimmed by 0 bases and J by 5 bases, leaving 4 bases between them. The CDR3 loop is CASSYSGETQYF. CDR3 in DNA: TGTGCCAGCAGTTACTCCGGGGAGACCCAGTACTTC.